This T cell receptor beta chain is from a study of technical replicates of blood from a handful of donors. The germline CDR1 and CDR2 sequences are MNHEY and SVGAGI. The CDR3 sequence is 15 residues long. The germline V and J ends were trimmed by 5 bases and 3 bases, with 14 bases remaining between them. Repertoires were generated with immunoSEQ multiplex PCR, while TCRdb's copy carries only in-frame clones and drops some. The table shows about 81,000 clones, with nearly 97% occurring only once. The chain uses TRBV6-5 and TRBJ1-3; D may be TRBD1 (5 bases). The source material was T cells isolated from PBMCs. The clonotype originates from a human donor in good health. CDR3 sequence reads: CASSAGFTGGNTIYF. The CDR3 DNA is TGTGCCAGCAGTGCAGGGTTTACAGGTGGAAACACCATATATTTT.